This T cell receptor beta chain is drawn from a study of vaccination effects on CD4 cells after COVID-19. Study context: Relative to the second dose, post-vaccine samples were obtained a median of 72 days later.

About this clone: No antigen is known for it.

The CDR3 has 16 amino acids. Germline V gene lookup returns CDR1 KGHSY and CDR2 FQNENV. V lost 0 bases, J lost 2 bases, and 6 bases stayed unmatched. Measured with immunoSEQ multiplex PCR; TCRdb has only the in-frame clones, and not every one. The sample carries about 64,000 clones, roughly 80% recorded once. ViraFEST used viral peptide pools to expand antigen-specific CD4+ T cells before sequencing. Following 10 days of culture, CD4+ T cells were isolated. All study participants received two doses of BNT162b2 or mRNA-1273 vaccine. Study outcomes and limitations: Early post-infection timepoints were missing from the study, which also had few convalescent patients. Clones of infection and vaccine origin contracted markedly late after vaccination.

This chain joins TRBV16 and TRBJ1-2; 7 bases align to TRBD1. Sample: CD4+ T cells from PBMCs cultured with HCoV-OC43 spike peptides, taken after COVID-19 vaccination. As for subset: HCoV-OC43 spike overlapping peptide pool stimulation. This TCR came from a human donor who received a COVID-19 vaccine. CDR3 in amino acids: CASSQSRQGQNYGYTF. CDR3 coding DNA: TGTGCCAGCAGCCAATCGAGACAGGGCCAAAACTATGGCTACACCTTC.